These 21 T cell receptor beta chains were sequenced from one sample in a study of T cell responses to AZD1222 COVID-19 vaccine. Sequencing used immunoSEQ multiplex PCR; TCRdb keeps in-frame clones, though not all of them. The table includes some 160,000 clones, about 83% detected once. The source material was peripheral blood, sampled 28 days after the second AZD1222 dose. Receptors were obtained from an adult who received the AZD1222 COVID-19 vaccine.

In this sample, this clone turned up once. The rearrangement joins TRBV30 to TRBJ2-7, with D possibly TRBD2 on 5 matching bases. Germline CDR1 is GTSNPN and CDR2 is SVGIG (reference sequence). The CDR3 totals 12 residues. The V gene lost 5 bases and the J gene lost 3 bases, with 11 bases spanning the gap. DNA of the CDR3: TGTGCCTGGGAGGGCCCTTTCTACGAGCAGTACTTC. This sequence encodes CAWEGPFYEQYF.

This clone was seen more than once but under ten times. V gene TRBV5-6 combines with J gene TRBJ2-3, with D possibly TRBD2 on 6 matching bases. The CDR3 spans 16 residues. Germline CDR1 is SGHDT and CDR2 is YYEEEE. Trimming left V 4 bases short and J 0 bases short, with 15 bases between. CDR3 protein: CASSILGGASTDTQYF. The CDR3 region has the DNA TGTGCCAGCAGCATTTTAGGAGGGGCTAGCACAGATACGCAGTATTTT.

This chain uses TRBV5-8 with TRBJ1-5, with unresolved D. Between the trimmed V and J ends, which lost 4 bases and 2 bases, there was a span of 16 bases. CDR1 is SGHTS and CDR2 is YDEGEE in the germline V gene. The length of the CDR3 is 16 residues. The CDR3 nucleotides read TGTGCCAGCAGCCAAGGACGGGGATATGGCAATCAGCCCCAGCATTTT. Protein product: CASSQGRGYGNQPQHF.

The chain is built from TRBV5-4 and TRBJ2-7; D ambiguous. Trimming left V 0 bases short and J 7 bases short, with 5 bases between. The CDR3 runs 11 residues. Germline loops: CDR1 SGHNT, CDR2 YYREEE (reference sequence). The CDR3 region has the DNA TGTGCCAGCAGCTTGGGTAGGGAGCAGTACTTC. Protein sequence: CASSLGREQYF.

V is TRBV6-5 and J is TRBJ1-1; no clear D gene. The V and J ends lost 0 bases and 7 bases respectively, with 18 bases between them. The CDR3 runs to 16 residues. Germline loops: CDR1 MNHEY, CDR2 SVGAGI. CDR3 residues: CASSYSILRGGHEAFF. DNA for the CDR3: TGTGCCAGCAGTTACTCGATACTCCGGGGAGGGCATGAAGCTTTCTTT.

The V call is TRBV10-2, the J call TRBJ1-2, with a weak D call TRBD1 (5 bases). The CDR3 runs 13 residues. Germline CDR1 WSHSY, CDR2 SAAADI. The germline V and J ends were trimmed by 3 bases and 8 bases, with 13 bases remaining between them. The CDR3 nucleotides read TGCGCCAGCAGTGATGGGGGAGGGGTCGGCTACACCTTC. The encoded protein is CASSDGGGVGYTF.

The rearrangement uses TRBV7-9 and TRBJ1-3; D not resolved. Germline loops: CDR1 SEHNR, CDR2 FQNEAQ (reference sequence). The CDR3 loop spans 11 amino acids. Trimming cost V 1 base and J 6 bases, with 1 base left between them. The CDR3 DNA sequence: TGTGCCAGCAGCTTAGAAAACACCATATATTTT. This encodes CASSLENTIYF. The full variable domain, in which reference TRBV7-9 and TRBJ1-3 provide the parts outside the CDR3, is DTGVSQNPRHKITKRGQNVTFRCDPISEHNRLYWYRQTLGQGPEFLTYFQNEAQLEKSRLLSDRFSAERPKGSFSTLEIQRTEQGDSAMYLCASSLENTIYFGEGSWLTVV.

The chain uses TRBV6-6 and TRBJ2-1; TRBD1 agrees at 7 bases. After removal of 5 bases from V and 4 bases from J, the junction contained 11 bases not matched to a gene. CDR1 is MNHNY, CDR2 SVGAGI, per germline (reference sequence). This CDR3 is built from 16 residues. CDR3 amino acids: CASSRGTAWPYNEQFF. CDR3 nucleotide sequence: TGTGCCAGCAGTCGAGGGACAGCCTGGCCATACAATGAGCAGTTCTTC.

The sample holds one count of this clone. The gene calls are TRBV24-1 and TRBJ1-5; D ambiguous. Trimming removed 1 base from V and 7 bases from J, with 10 bases in between. The CDR3 loop spans 14 amino acids. In germline, CDR1 is KGHDR, CDR2 SFDVKD. The CDR3 nucleotides read TGTGCCACCAGTGATTTATGGGAGAACCAGCCCCAGCATTTT. It encodes CATSDLWENQPQHF.

This chain links TRBV5-1 with TRBJ1-3, with TRBD1 as a possible D gene (6 bases). This CDR3 comprises 15 residues. Germline loops: CDR1 SGHRS, CDR2 YFSETQ. V lost 3 bases to trimming and J lost 3 bases, with 13 bases between them. The CDR3 reads CASSSEGGSGNTIYF. The CDR3 DNA follows: TGCGCCAGCAGCTCTGAGGGGGGAAGTGGAAACACCATATATTTT.

V and J are TRBV6-5 and TRBJ2-3; 7 bases line up with TRBD2. V shed 6 bases and J 1 base; nucleotides not matched to a gene: 7. Looked up from germline, CDR1 is MNHEY and CDR2 is SVGAGI. This CDR3 contains 15 residues. CDR3 DNA sequence: TGTGCCAGCAGGCGGGGGAGCGTGGGCACAGATACGCAGTATTTT. Encoded protein: CASRRGSVGTDTQYF.

The V gene is TRBV19, the J gene TRBJ1-2; D is possibly TRBD1 (6 bases). With 4 bases removed from V and 0 bases from J, the gap between germline ends came to 15 bases. Germline values: CDR1 LNHDA, CDR2 SQIVND (reference sequence). The CDR3 sequence is 16 residues long. The CDR3 loop is CASSTRTDETNYGYTF. As DNA, the CDR3 is TGTGCCAGTAGTACCCGGACAGACGAGACTAACTATGGCTACACCTTC.

The V call is TRBV5-1, the J call TRBJ2-5, with 7 bases lining up with TRBD1. Germline lookup yields CDR1 SGHRS and CDR2 YFSETQ. The CDR3 length is 14 residues. Trimming took 0 bases from V and 3 from J; bases not matched to a gene: 2. In DNA, the CDR3 is TGCGCCAGCAGCTTGGGGACAGGAAAAGAGACCCAGTACTTC. Amino acid sequence: CASSLGTGKETQYF.

The chain carries TRBV2 and TRBJ1-2; D not resolved. V was cut by 5 bases and J by 2 bases, with 9 bases left in between. Germline CDR1 is SNHLY and CDR2 is FYNNEI. The CDR3 spans 13 residues. The CDR3 is CASSLGPNYGYTF. The CDR3 nucleotides read TGTGCCAGCAGTTTAGGGCCCAACTATGGCTACACCTTC.

This sequence joins TRBV14 and TRBJ2-7; D may match TRBD1 or TRBD2 (5 bases each). The germline gives CDR1 SGHDN, CDR2 FVKESK. This CDR3 has 14 amino acids. V was cut by 3 bases and J by 2 bases, with 11 bases left in between. The chain's CDR3 is CASSHGTGPYEQYF. The CDR3 DNA reads TGTGCCAGCAGCCACGGGACGGGCCCCTACGAGCAGTACTTC. The full variable domain, in which reference TRBV14 and TRBJ2-7 provide the parts outside the CDR3, is EAGVTQFPSHSVIEKGQTVTLRCDPISGHDNLYWYRRVMGKEIKFLLHFVKESKQDESGMPNNRFLAERTGGTYSTLKVQPAELEDSGVYFCASSHGTGPYEQYFGPGTRLTVT.

The chain uses TRBV12-3 or TRBV12-4 and TRBJ2-7, with D tentatively TRBD1 (5 bases). The germline V and J ends were trimmed by 7 bases and 3 bases, with 13 bases remaining between them. The CDR3 has 13 residues. As DNA, the CDR3 is TGTGCCAGCACCTTTGACAGCCGCTACGAGCAGTACTTC. Translation gives CASTFDSRYEQYF.

The V call is TRBV19, the J call TRBJ1-2, with 11 bases fitting TRBD1. Per germline, CDR1 LNHDA and CDR2 SQIVND (reference sequence). After removal of 7 bases from V and 5 bases from J, the junction contained 12 bases not matched to a gene. The CDR3 loop spans 16 amino acids. As DNA, the CDR3 is TGTGCCAGTACCGGGACAGGGGGGGCGTATGAGTATGGCTACACCTTC. Amino acids: CASTGTGGAYEYGYTF.

V gene TRBV7-2 combines with J gene TRBJ1-3; 9 bases align to TRBD1. CDR1 is SGHTA and CDR2 is FQGNSA in the germline V gene. V shed 4 bases and J 8 bases; nucleotides not matched to a gene: 6. The CDR3 runs to 14 residues. The CDR3 DNA reads TGTGCCAGCAGCTCCGACAGGGGGTCACACACCATATATTTT. It yields the protein CASSSDRGSHTIYF.

The V gene is TRBV30, the J gene TRBJ2-1; no definite D call. V was shortened by 1 base and J by 4 bases, with 8 bases between the two germline ends. Per the germline V gene, CDR1 is GTSNPN and CDR2 is SVGIG (reference sequence). The CDR3 is 13 amino acids. This chain's CDR3 is CAWSEGRYNEQFF. The CDR3 bases are TGTGCCTGGAGTGAGGGCAGGTACAATGAGCAGTTCTTC.

This clone was detected only a few times. DNA for the CDR3: TGCGCCAGCAGCCCAACAGGGGGCGGCTACGAGCAGTACTTC. It specifies CASSPTGGGYEQYF. This chain joins TRBV5-1 and TRBJ2-7; 9 bases fit TRBD1. Germline V gene sequence: CDR1 SGHRS, CDR2 YFSETQ. With 4 bases clipped from V and 3 bases from J, the junction kept 5 bases outside the gene matches. The CDR3 has 14 residues.

This chain connects TRBV10-3 to TRBJ1-1; the match to TRBD1 covers 8 bases. CDR1 and CDR2 (germline): ENHRY, SYGVKD. The CDR3 consists of 19 residues. V lost 2 bases, J lost 3 bases, and 17 bases stayed unmatched. The CDR3 nucleotides are TGTGCCATCAGTGAGACCCCTGGACAGGGCCTCCCGGGGGACACTGAAGCTTTCTTT. Translation gives CAISETPGQGLPGDTEAFF.